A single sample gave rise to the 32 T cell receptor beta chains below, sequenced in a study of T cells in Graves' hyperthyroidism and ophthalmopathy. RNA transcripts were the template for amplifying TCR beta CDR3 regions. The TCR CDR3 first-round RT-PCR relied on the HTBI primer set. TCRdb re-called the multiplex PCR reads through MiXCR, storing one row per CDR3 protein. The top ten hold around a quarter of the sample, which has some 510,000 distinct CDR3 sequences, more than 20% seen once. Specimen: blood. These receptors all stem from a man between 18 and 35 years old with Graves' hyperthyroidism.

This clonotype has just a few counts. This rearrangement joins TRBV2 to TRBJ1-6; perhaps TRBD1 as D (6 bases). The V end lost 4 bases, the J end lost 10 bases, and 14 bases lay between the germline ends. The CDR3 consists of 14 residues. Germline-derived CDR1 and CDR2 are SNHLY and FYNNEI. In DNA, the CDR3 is TGTGCCAGCAGTGTACGGGGGGCGGAATCACCCCTCCACTTT. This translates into CASSVRGAESPLHF. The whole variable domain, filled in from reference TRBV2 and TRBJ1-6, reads EPEVTQTPSHQVTQMGQEVILRCVPISNHLYFYWYRQILGQKVEFLVSFYNNEISEKSEIFDDQFSVERPDGSNFTLKIRSTKLEDSAMYFCASSVRGAESPLHFGNGTRLTVT.

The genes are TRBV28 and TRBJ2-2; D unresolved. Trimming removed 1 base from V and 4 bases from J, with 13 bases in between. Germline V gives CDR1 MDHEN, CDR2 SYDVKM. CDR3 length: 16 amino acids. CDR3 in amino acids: CASSLYRIGSTGELFF. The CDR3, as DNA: TGTGCCAGCAGTTTATACCGGATCGGATCCACCGGGGAGCTGTTTTTT.

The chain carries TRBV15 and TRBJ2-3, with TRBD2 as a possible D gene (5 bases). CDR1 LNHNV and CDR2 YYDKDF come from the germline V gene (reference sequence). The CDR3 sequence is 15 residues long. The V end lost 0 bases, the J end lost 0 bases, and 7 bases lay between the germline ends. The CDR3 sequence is CATSRDGKSTDTQYF. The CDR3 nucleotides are TGTGCCACCAGCAGAGACGGGAAGAGCACAGATACGCAGTATTTT.

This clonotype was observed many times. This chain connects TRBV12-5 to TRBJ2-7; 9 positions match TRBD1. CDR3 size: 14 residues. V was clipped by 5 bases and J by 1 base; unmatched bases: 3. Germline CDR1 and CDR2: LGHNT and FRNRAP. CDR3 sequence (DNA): TGTGCTAGTGGTCCAGGACAGGGGTCCTACGAGCAGTACTTC. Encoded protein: CASGPGQGSYEQYF.

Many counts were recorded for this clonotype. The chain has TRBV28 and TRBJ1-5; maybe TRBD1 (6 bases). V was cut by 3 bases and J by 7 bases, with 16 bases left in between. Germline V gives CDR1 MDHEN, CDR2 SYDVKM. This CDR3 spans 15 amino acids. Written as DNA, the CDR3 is TGTGCCAGCAGTTTGAGGGGGGCGCAGAGGCAGCCCCAGCATTTT. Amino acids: CASSLRGAQRQPQHF. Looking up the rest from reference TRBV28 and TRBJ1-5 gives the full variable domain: DVKVTQSSRYLVKRTGEKVFLECVQDMDHENMFWYRQDPGLGLRLIYFSYDVKMKEKGDIPEGYSVSREKKERFSLILESASTNQTSMYLCASSLRGAQRQPQHFGDGTRLSIL.

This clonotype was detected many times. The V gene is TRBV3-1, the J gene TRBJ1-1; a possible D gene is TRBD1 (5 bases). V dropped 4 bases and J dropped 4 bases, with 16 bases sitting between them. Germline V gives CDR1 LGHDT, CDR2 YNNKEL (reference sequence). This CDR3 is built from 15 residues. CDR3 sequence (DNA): TGTGCCAGCAGCCTAAAACAGGTGTTAGGCACTGAAGCTTTCTTT. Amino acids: CASSLKQVLGTEAFF.

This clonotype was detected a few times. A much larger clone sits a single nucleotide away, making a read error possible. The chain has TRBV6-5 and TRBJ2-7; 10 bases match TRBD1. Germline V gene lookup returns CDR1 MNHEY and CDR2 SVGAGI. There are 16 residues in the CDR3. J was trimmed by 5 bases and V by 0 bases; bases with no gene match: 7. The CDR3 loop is CASSYSIGTGVHEQYF. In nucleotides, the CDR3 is TGTGCCAGCAGTTACTCGATTGGGACAGGGGTTCACGAGCAGTACTTC.

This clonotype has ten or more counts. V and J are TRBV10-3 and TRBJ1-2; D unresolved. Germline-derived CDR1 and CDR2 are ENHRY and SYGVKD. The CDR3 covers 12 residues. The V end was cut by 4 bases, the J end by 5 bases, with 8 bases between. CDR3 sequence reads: CAISVTDYGYTF. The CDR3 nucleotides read TGTGCCATCAGTGTCACAGATTATGGCTACACCTTC.

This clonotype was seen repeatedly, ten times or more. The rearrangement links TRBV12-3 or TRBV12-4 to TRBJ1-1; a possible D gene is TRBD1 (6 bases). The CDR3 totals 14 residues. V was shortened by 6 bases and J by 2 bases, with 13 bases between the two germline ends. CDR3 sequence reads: CASRRDNFNTEAFF. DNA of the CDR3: TGTGCCAGCAGGAGGGACAATTTCAACACTGAAGCTTTCTTT.

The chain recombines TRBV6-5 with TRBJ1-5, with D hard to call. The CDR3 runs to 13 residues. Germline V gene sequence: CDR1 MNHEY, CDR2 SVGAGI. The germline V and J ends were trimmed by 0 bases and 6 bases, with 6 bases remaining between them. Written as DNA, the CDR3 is TGTGCCAGCAGTTACTCGACGGGTCAGCCCCAGCATTTT. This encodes CASSYSTGQPQHF.

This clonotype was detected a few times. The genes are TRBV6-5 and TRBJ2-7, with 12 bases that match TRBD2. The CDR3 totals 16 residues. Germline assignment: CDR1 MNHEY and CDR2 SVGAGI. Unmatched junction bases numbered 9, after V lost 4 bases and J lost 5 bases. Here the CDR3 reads CASSSPRLAGENEQYF. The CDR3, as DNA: TGTGCCAGCAGTTCTCCACGACTAGCGGGAGAAAACGAGCAGTACTTC.

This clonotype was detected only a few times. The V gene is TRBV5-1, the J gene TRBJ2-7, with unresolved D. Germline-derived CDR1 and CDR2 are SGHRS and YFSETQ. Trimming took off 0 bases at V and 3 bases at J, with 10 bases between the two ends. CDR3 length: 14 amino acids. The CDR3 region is CASSLVLGGYEQYF. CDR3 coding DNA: TGCGCCAGCAGCTTGGTTCTCGGCGGCTACGAGCAGTACTTC. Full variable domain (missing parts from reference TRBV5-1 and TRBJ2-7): KAGVTQTPRYLIKTRGQQVTLSCSPISGHRSVSWYQQTPGQGLQFLFEYFSETQRNKGNFPGRFSGRQFSNSRSEMNVSTLELGDSALYLCASSLVLGGYEQYFGPGTRLTVT.

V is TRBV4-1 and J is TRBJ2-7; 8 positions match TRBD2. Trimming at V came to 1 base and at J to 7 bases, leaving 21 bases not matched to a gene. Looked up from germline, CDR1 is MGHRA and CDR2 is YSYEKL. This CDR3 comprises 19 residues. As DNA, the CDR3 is TGCGCCAGCAGCCAAGCGGCACTCCTCGGACGGGAGGGCCTTGGGGAGCAGTACTTC. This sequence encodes CASSQAALLGREGLGEQYF.

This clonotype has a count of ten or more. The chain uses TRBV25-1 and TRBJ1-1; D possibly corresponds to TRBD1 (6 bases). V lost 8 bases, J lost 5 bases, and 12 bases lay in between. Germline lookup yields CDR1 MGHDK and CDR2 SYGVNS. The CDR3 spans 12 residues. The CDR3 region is CASGRGKTEAFF. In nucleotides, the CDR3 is TGTGCCAGCGGGAGGGGGAAAACTGAAGCTTTCTTT.

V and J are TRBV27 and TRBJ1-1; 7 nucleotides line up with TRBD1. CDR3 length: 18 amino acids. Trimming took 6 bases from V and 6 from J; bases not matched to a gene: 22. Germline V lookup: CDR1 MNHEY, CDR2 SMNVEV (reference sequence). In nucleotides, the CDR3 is TGTGCCAGCAGACAGATCCAGGGATGGGACAGTACAAATGCTGAAGCTTTCTTT. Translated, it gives CASRQIQGWDSTNAEAFF.

The CDR3 is CASSFGRGGQETQYF. In DNA, the CDR3 is TGTGCCAGCAGTTTCGGCAGGGGAGGACAAGAGACCCAGTACTTC. This sequence joins TRBV28 and TRBJ2-5; D assignment may be TRBD1 or TRBD2 (6 bases each). This CDR3 comprises 15 residues. V was clipped by 3 bases and J by 2 bases, with 13 bases between them. Germline CDR1 and CDR2: MDHEN and SYDVKM.

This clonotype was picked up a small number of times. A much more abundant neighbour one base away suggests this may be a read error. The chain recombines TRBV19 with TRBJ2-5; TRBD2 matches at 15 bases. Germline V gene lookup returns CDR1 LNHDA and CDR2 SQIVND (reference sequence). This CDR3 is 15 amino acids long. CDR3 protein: CATNGLAGGQETKYF. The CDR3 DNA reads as TGTGCCACGAACGGACTAGCGGGGGGGCAAGAGACCAAGTACTTC.

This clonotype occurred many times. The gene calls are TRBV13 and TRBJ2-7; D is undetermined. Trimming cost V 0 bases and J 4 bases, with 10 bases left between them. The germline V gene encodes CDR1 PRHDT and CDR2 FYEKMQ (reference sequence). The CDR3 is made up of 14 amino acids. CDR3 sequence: CASSLGPEIYEQYF. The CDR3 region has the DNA TGTGCCAGCAGCTTAGGCCCCGAGATATACGAGCAGTACTTC.

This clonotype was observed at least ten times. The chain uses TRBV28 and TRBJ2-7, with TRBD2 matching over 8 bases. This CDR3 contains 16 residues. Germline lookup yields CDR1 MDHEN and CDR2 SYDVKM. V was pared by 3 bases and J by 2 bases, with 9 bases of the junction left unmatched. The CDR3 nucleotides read TGTGCCAGCAGTTTTAATTGGCTAGCGGGCACCTACGAGCAGTACTTC. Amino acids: CASSFNWLAGTYEQYF. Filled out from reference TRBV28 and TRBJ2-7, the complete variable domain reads DVKVTQSSRYLVKRTGEKVFLECVQDMDHENMFWYRQDPGLGLRLIYFSYDVKMKEKGDIPEGYSVSREKKERFSLILESASTNQTSMYLCASSFNWLAGTYEQYFGPGTRLTVT.

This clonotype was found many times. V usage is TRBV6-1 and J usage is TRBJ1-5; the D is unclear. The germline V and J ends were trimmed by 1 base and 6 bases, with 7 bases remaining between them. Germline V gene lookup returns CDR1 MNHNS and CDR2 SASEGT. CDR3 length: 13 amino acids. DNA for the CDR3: TGTGCCAGCAGTGAAGAGATGGGTCAGCCCCAGCATTTT. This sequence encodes CASSEEMGQPQHF.

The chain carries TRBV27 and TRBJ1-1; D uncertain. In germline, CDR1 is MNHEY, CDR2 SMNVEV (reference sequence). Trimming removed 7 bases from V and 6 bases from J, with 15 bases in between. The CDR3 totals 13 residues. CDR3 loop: CASTWTLGAEAFF. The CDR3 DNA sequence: TGTGCCAGCACCTGGACCCTTGGGGCTGAAGCTTTCTTT.

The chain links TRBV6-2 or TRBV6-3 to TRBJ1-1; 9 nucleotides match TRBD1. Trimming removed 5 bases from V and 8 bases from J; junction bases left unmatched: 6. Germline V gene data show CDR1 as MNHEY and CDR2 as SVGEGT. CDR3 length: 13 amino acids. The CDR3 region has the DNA TGTGCCAGCAGTCCGGGACAGGGTATCGAAGCTTTCTTT. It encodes CASSPGQGIEAFF.

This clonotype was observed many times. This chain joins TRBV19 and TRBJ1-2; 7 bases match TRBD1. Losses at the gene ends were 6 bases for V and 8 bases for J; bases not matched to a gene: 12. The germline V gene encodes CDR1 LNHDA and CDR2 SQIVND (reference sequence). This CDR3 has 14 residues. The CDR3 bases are TGTGCCAGTAGGGTCCGACAGGGAGTTAGGGGCTACACCTTC. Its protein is CASRVRQGVRGYTF. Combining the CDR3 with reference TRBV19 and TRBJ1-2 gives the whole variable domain DGGITQSPKYLFRKEGQNVTLSCEQNLNHDAMYWYRQDPGQGLRLIYYSQIVNDFQKGDIAEGYSVSREKKESFPLTVTSAQKNPTAFYLCASRVRQGVRGYTFGSGTRLTVV.

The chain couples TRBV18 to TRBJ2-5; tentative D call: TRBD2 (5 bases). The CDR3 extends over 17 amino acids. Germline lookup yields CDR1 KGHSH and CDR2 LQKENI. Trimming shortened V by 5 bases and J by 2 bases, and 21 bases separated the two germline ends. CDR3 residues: CASSTAIGGLGQETQYF. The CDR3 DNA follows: TGTGCCAGCTCAACCGCCATTGGCGGGCTGGGACAAGAGACCCAGTACTTC.

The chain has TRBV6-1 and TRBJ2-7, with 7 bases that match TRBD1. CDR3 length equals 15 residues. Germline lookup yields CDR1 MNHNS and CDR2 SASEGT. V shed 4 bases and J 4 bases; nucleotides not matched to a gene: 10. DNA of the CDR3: TGTGCCAGCAGTGCCCCGGACAGGATGATATACGAGCAGTACTTC. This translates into CASSAPDRMIYEQYF.

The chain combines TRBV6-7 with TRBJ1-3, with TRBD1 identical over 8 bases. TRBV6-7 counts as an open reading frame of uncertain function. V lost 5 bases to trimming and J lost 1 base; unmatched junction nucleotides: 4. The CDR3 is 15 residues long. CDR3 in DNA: TGTGCCAGCAGTGGGACAGGTCCGTCTGGAAACACCATATATTTT. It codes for CASSGTGPSGNTIYF.

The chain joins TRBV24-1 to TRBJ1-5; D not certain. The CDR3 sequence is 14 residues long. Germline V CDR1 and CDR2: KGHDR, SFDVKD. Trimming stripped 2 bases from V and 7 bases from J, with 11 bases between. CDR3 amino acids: CATSDSGSVQPQHF. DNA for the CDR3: TGTGCCACCAGTGATTCGGGTTCCGTACAGCCCCAGCATTTT.

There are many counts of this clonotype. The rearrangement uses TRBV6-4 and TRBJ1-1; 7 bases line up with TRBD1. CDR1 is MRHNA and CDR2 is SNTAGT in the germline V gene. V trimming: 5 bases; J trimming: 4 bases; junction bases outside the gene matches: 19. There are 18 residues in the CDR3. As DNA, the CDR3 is TGTGCCAGCAGTCCCAGGGCAGGGGGATCGGGTTCGAGCACTGAAGCTTTCTTT. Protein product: CASSPRAGGSGSSTEAFF.

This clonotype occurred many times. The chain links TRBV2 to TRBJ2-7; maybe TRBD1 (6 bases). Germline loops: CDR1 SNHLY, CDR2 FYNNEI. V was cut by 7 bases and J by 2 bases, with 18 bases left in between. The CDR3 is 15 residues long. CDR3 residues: CASNRGHSRAYEQYF. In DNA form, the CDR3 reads TGTGCCAGCAATCGGGGACACAGTCGCGCCTACGAGCAGTACTTC. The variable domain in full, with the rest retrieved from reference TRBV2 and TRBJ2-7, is EPEVTQTPSHQVTQMGQEVILRCVPISNHLYFYWYRQILGQKVEFLVSFYNNEISEKSEIFDDQFSVERPDGSNFTLKIRSTKLEDSAMYFCASNRGHSRAYEQYFGPGTRLTVT.

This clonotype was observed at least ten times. The CDR3 nucleotides are TGTGCCAGCAGCTTAGTATCGACAGGGGGCAACGAGCAGTACTTC. Translation: CASSLVSTGGNEQYF. The V and J genes are TRBV7-9 and TRBJ2-7; 10 nucleotides agree with TRBD1. The CDR3 has 15 residues. V trimming: 1 base; J trimming: 5 bases; junction bases outside the gene matches: 5. Germline V CDR1 and CDR2: SEHNR, FQNEAQ (reference sequence).

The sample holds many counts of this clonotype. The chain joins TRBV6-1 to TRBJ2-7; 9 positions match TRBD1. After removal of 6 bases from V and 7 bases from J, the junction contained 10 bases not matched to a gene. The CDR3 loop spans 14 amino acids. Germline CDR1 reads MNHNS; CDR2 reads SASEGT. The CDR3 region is CASSLQGATWEQYF. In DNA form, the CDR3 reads TGTGCCAGCAGCCTACAGGGGGCAACCTGGGAGCAGTACTTC.

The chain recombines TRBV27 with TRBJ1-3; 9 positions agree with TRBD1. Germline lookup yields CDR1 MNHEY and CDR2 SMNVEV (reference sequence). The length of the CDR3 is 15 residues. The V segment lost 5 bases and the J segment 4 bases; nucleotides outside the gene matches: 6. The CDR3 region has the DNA TGTGCCAGCAGTCCGTCACAGGGGGCAGGAAACACCATATATTTT. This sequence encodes CASSPSQGAGNTIYF.